A selection of T cell receptor beta chains follows, all from one sample in a study of T cell responses to AZD1222 COVID-19 vaccine. The assay was immunoSEQ multiplex PCR, and TCRdb's table has in-frame clones only and misses some. Of about 150,000 clones in the sample, about 90% are singletons; the top ten hold approximately 5.9%. The specimen was peripheral blood, collected 28 days after the second AZD1222 dose. The receptors shown here come from an adult who received the AZD1222 COVID-19 vaccine. Both conserved end residues are part of each CDR3. Each record gives: J gene, clone size, D gene, V gene, CDR3 DNA, CDR3 protein. D genes are given only for firm matches. Clone size appears in some rows only: once, few, many, or a class for an expanded clone.

J gene: TRBJ1-3
clone size: -
D gene: -
V gene: TRBV30
CDR3 DNA: TGTGCCTGGAGTGTATCCTGGGGGCAGCACTTCTACACCATATATTTT
CDR3 protein: CAWSVSWGQHFYTIYF

J gene: TRBJ2-5
clone size: -
D gene: -
V gene: TRBV27
CDR3 DNA: TGTGCCAGCAGTTTATTAGGAGAGACCCAGTACTTC
CDR3 protein: CASSLLGETQYF

J gene: TRBJ1-6
clone size: -
D gene: -
V gene: TRBV2
CDR3 DNA: TGTGCCAGCATAAGTGATATTAATTCACCCCTCCACTTT
CDR3 protein: CASISDINSPLHF

J gene: TRBJ1-2
clone size: once
D gene: TRBD1
V gene: TRBV6-5
CDR3 DNA: TGTGCCAGCAGGGAGACAGGGGGCTATGGCTACACCTTC
CDR3 protein: CASRETGGYGYTF

J gene: TRBJ2-6
clone size: -
D gene: -
V gene: TRBV5-1
CDR3 DNA: TGCGCCAGCAGCCCCACTAGTAACTCTGGGGCCAACGTCCTGACTTTC
CDR3 protein: CASSPTSNSGANVLTF

J gene: TRBJ1-5
clone size: -
D gene: -
V gene: TRBV20-1
CDR3 DNA: TGCAGTGCTAGTGGTCAACAGAGCCTGGGGAATCAGCCCCAGCATTTT
CDR3 protein: CSASGQQSLGNQPQHF

J gene: TRBJ1-2
clone size: -
D gene: -
V gene: TRBV14
CDR3 DNA: TGTGCCAGCAGCCAGAGCCAGTCCTATGGCTACACCTTC
CDR3 protein: CASSQSQSYGYTF

J gene: TRBJ1-3
clone size: -
D gene: TRBD1
V gene: TRBV9
CDR3 DNA: TGTGCCAGCAGCATCGGGACAGGGGGCAGGAACACCATATATTTT
CDR3 protein: CASSIGTGGRNTIYF

J gene: TRBJ2-5
clone size: once
D gene: -
V gene: TRBV19
CDR3 DNA: TGTGCCAGTAGTATGGGACGGACCGTCTTGGTAGGGGAGACCCAGTACTTC
CDR3 protein: CASSMGRTVLVGETQYF

J gene: TRBJ2-5
clone size: -
D gene: TRBD2
V gene: TRBV18
CDR3 DNA: TGTGCCAGCTCTCCGGGACTAAAAGAGACCCAGTACTTC
CDR3 protein: CASSPGLKETQYF

J gene: TRBJ2-7
clone size: -
D gene: -
V gene: TRBV6-5
CDR3 DNA: TGTGCCAGCAGTTACTCGACCTACGCGAAATGGGAGCAGTACTTC
CDR3 protein: CASSYSTYAKWEQYF

J gene: TRBJ2-2
clone size: -
D gene: -
V gene: TRBV5-1
CDR3 DNA: TGCGCCAGCAGCTTTGGGGCCGCCCCGAACACCGGGGAGCTGTTTTTT
CDR3 protein: CASSFGAAPNTGELFF

J gene: TRBJ1-1
clone size: -
D gene: -
V gene: TRBV6-1
CDR3 DNA: TGTGCCAGCAGTGAAAGGGGTCCAGGGCGGACTGAAGCTTTCTTT
CDR3 protein: CASSERGPGRTEAFF

J gene: TRBJ1-2
clone size: -
D gene: -
V gene: TRBV20-1
CDR3 DNA: TGCAGTGCTAGAAACTATGGCTACACCTTC
CDR3 protein: CSARNYGYTF

J gene: TRBJ2-2
clone size: -
D gene: -
V gene: TRBV27
CDR3 DNA: TGTGCCAGCAGTTTACATGGGGTAGGGGTCAACACCGGGGAGCTGTTTTTT
CDR3 protein: CASSLHGVGVNTGELFF

J gene: TRBJ1-6
clone size: -
D gene: TRBD1
V gene: TRBV5-4
CDR3 DNA: TGTGCCAGCAGCTTGGATGTGGGACAGGGGATCTATAATTCACCCCTCCACTTT
CDR3 protein: CASSLDVGQGIYNSPLHF

J gene: TRBJ2-7
clone size: -
D gene: -
V gene: TRBV28
CDR3 DNA: TGTGCCAGCAGTTCAAGCGACAGGCTCAACTCCTACGAGCAGTACTTC
CDR3 protein: CASSSSDRLNSYEQYF

J gene: TRBJ2-1
clone size: -
D gene: -
V gene: TRBV24-1
CDR3 DNA: TGTGCCACCAGTGATTCCTTAATATACAATGAGCAGTTCTTC
CDR3 protein: CATSDSLIYNEQFF

J gene: TRBJ2-7
clone size: -
D gene: TRBD2
V gene: TRBV5-4
CDR3 DNA: TGTGCCAGCAGCTTCCCCGGGACTAGCGGGGTACTTGAGCAGTACTTC
CDR3 protein: CASSFPGTSGVLEQYF

J gene: TRBJ2-1
clone size: -
D gene: -
V gene: TRBV27
CDR3 DNA: TGTGCCAGCTCACTATTACAGGGCCTCACGTTCTTC
CDR3 protein: CASSLLQGLTFF

J gene: TRBJ2-7
clone size: -
D gene: TRBD1
V gene: TRBV5-6
CDR3 DNA: TGTGCCAGCCACCGGGACAGAGCCTACGAGCAGTACTTC
CDR3 protein: CASHRDRAYEQYF

J gene: TRBJ2-7
clone size: -
D gene: TRBD2
V gene: TRBV2
CDR3 DNA: TGTGCCAGCAGAGCGGGAGTTCACGACGAGCAGTACTTC
CDR3 protein: CASRAGVHDEQYF

J gene: TRBJ2-1
clone size: -
D gene: -
V gene: TRBV28
CDR3 DNA: TGTGCCAGCAGTTTATTGCAGGGTGTAGCCTACAATGAGCAGTTCTTC
CDR3 protein: CASSLLQGVAYNEQFF

J gene: TRBJ1-4
clone size: -
D gene: TRBD1
V gene: TRBV28
CDR3 DNA: TGTGCCAGCAGTGCAGGGGGCACTAATGAAAAACTGTTTTTT
CDR3 protein: CASSAGGTNEKLFF

J gene: TRBJ2-7
clone size: -
D gene: -
V gene: TRBV12-3/TRBV12-4
CDR3 DNA: TGTGCCAGCAGTTTAGTTGGGGGTGGCGAGCAGTACTTC
CDR3 protein: CASSLVGGGEQYF

J gene: TRBJ1-4
clone size: once
D gene: -
V gene: TRBV30
CDR3 DNA: TGTGCCTGGAGTGTTATCGGTCCTAACTACAACCAGAGGTCAACTAATGAAAAACTGTTTTTT
CDR3 protein: CAWSVIGPNYNQRSTNEKLFF

J gene: TRBJ2-4
clone size: -
D gene: -
V gene: TRBV28
CDR3 DNA: TGTGCCAGCACCCCCCCCCGGGTGGTCGAAGCCAAAAACATTCAGTACTTC
CDR3 protein: CASTPPRVVEAKNIQYF

J gene: TRBJ2-3
clone size: once
D gene: TRBD2
V gene: TRBV3-1/TRBV3-2
CDR3 DNA: TGTGCCAGCAGCCAATTCGCTAGCGGGGGGAAAACAGATACGCAGTATTTT
CDR3 protein: CASSQFASGGKTDTQYF

J gene: TRBJ2-7
clone size: -
D gene: -
V gene: TRBV5-8
CDR3 DNA: TGTGCCAGCAGCCGAACGACTGGATTCTACGAGCAGTACTTC
CDR3 protein: CASSRTTGFYEQYF

J gene: TRBJ2-7
clone size: -
D gene: TRBD1
V gene: TRBV27
CDR3 DNA: TGTGCCAGCAGTTCAGGGGACAGGTACGAGCAGTACTTC
CDR3 protein: CASSSGDRYEQYF

J gene: TRBJ1-3
clone size: -
D gene: -
V gene: TRBV11-2
CDR3 DNA: TGTGCCAGCAGCTTATCGGGACCGTCTGGAAACACCATATATTTT
CDR3 protein: CASSLSGPSGNTIYF

J gene: TRBJ1-3
clone size: -
D gene: TRBD1
V gene: TRBV6-5
CDR3 DNA: TGTGCCAGCAGCCCAGCAGGGGGCTCTGGAAACACCATATATTTT
CDR3 protein: CASSPAGGSGNTIYF

J gene: TRBJ2-1
clone size: -
D gene: TRBD2
V gene: TRBV4-1
CDR3 DNA: TGCGCCAGCAGCCAAGATAGGTCTAGCGGGGGTTACAATGAGCAGTTCTTC
CDR3 protein: CASSQDRSSGGYNEQFF

J gene: TRBJ2-6
clone size: -
D gene: -
V gene: TRBV6-5
CDR3 DNA: TGTGCCACATACTCCGGGGGCGCTGGGGCCAACGTCCTGACTTTC
CDR3 protein: CATYSGGAGANVLTF

J gene: TRBJ1-3
clone size: -
D gene: -
V gene: TRBV5-6
CDR3 DNA: TGTGCCAGCAGCTTAAGGGCGCTGGGGGACTCTGGAAACACCATATATTTT
CDR3 protein: CASSLRALGDSGNTIYF

J gene: TRBJ2-3
clone size: -
D gene: -
V gene: TRBV18
CDR3 DNA: TGTGCCAGCTCACTAGCGGAGTCGGATACGCAGTATTTT
CDR3 protein: CASSLAESDTQYF

J gene: TRBJ1-3
clone size: -
D gene: -
V gene: TRBV19
CDR3 DNA: TGTGCCAGTAGCCCTCTCAACAGTGGAAACACCATATATTTT
CDR3 protein: CASSPLNSGNTIYF

J gene: TRBJ2-3
clone size: -
D gene: -
V gene: TRBV9
CDR3 DNA: TGTGCCAGCAGCGTACGTGTGACAGATACGCAGTATTTT
CDR3 protein: CASSVRVTDTQYF

J gene: TRBJ1-2
clone size: -
D gene: -
V gene: TRBV7-9
CDR3 DNA: TGTGCCAGCAGCTTTGCGGGGACGGGTCTAACAGGGGGCTACACCTTC
CDR3 protein: CASSFAGTGLTGGYTF

J gene: TRBJ2-5
clone size: -
D gene: TRBD2
V gene: TRBV25-1
CDR3 DNA: TGTGCCAGCAGACCGACTAGCGGGAGTAAGGTTTCGGAGACCCAGTACTTC
CDR3 protein: CASRPTSGSKVSETQYF

J gene: TRBJ2-3
clone size: -
D gene: TRBD2
V gene: TRBV7-9
CDR3 DNA: TGTGCCAGCAGCTTCATTAGCGGGGGAAGCGATACGCAGTATTTT
CDR3 protein: CASSFISGGSDTQYF

J gene: TRBJ2-3
clone size: -
D gene: -
V gene: TRBV10-3
CDR3 DNA: TGTGCCATCAGTGAGTCAACGGGGGCAGGAGATACGCAGTATTTT
CDR3 protein: CAISESTGAGDTQYF

J gene: TRBJ1-2
clone size: once
D gene: -
V gene: TRBV3-1/TRBV3-2
CDR3 DNA: TGTGCCAGCAGCCCACAAGGACGATCCGGCTATGGCTACACCTTC
CDR3 protein: CASSPQGRSGYGYTF

J gene: TRBJ1-4
clone size: -
D gene: -
V gene: TRBV3-1/TRBV3-2
CDR3 DNA: TGTGCCAGCAGCCAATCCCTAGCAACTAATGAAAAACTGTTTTTT
CDR3 protein: CASSQSLATNEKLFF

J gene: TRBJ1-3
clone size: -
D gene: TRBD1
V gene: TRBV2
CDR3 DNA: TGTGCCAGCAGTGCAATGAACAGGGGGCCCATATATTTT
CDR3 protein: CASSAMNRGPIYF

J gene: TRBJ2-7
clone size: -
D gene: TRBD1
V gene: TRBV12-3/TRBV12-4
CDR3 DNA: TGTGCCAGCAGCCCACAGGGGGCCGAGCAGTACTTC
CDR3 protein: CASSPQGAEQYF

J gene: TRBJ1-2
clone size: -
D gene: -
V gene: TRBV30
CDR3 DNA: TGTGCCTGGAGTGTAGTCCATGCGGGCTACACCTTC
CDR3 protein: CAWSVVHAGYTF

J gene: TRBJ1-1
clone size: -
D gene: TRBD1
V gene: TRBV19
CDR3 DNA: TGTGCCAGTACCCCCCTGGACAGGGAAACTGAAGCTTTCTTT
CDR3 protein: CASTPLDRETEAFF

J gene: TRBJ1-1
clone size: -
D gene: -
V gene: TRBV29-1
CDR3 DNA: TGCAGCGTTCGTCGCAGGGGGAACACTGAAGCTTTCTTT
CDR3 protein: CSVRRRGNTEAFF

J gene: TRBJ1-5
clone size: once
D gene: -
V gene: TRBV7-8
CDR3 DNA: TGTGCCAGCAGCTTTTCAACATCAGCCGGCAGCAATCAGCCCCAGCATTTT
CDR3 protein: CASSFSTSAGSNQPQHF

J gene: TRBJ2-7
clone size: -
D gene: TRBD2
V gene: TRBV9
CDR3 DNA: TGTGCCAGCAGCGCAAGACTAGCGGGAGGGGAGCAGTACTTC
CDR3 protein: CASSARLAGGEQYF

J gene: TRBJ2-7
clone size: -
D gene: TRBD1
V gene: TRBV18
CDR3 DNA: TGTGCCAGCTCACTCCGACAGGGACCCCACGAGCAGTACTTC
CDR3 protein: CASSLRQGPHEQYF

J gene: TRBJ2-3
clone size: -
D gene: -
V gene: TRBV5-5
CDR3 DNA: TGTGCCAGCAGCTTCCGGGGCACAGATACGCAGTATTTT
CDR3 protein: CASSFRGTDTQYF

J gene: TRBJ2-5
clone size: once
D gene: -
V gene: TRBV7-2
CDR3 DNA: TGTGCCAGCAGCTTAGCACTGCGACAGCAAGAGACCCAGTACTTC
CDR3 protein: CASSLALRQQETQYF

J gene: TRBJ1-1
clone size: -
D gene: -
V gene: TRBV18
CDR3 DNA: TGTGCCAGCTCACCTCAACAGGGCTTGATGAACACTGAAGCTTTCTTT
CDR3 protein: CASSPQQGLMNTEAFF